Reported below is one TCR beta chain. Its antigen remains unknown. The data belong to a study of T cell responses to AZD1222 COVID-19 vaccine. General study findings and limits: At 160-218 and 743-854, vaccine-associated CD4 TCRs were dominant, and they spanned spike.

This table comes from immunoSEQ multiplex PCR, and its TCRdb copy is limited to in-frame clones, with some not included. The repertoire has around 100,000 clones, about 89% of them found once; the top ten carry 16%. The source material was peripheral blood, sampled on day 0 of AZD1222 vaccination. The origin of this receptor is an adult in good health.

The CDR3 region is CASSYSRDFNSPLHF. CDR3 DNA: TGTGCCAGCAGTTACTCCAGGGATTTCAATTCACCCCTCCACTTT. The rearrangement joins TRBV6-6 to TRBJ1-6; TRBD1 might be the D (5 bases). Per the germline V gene, CDR1 is MNHNY and CDR2 is SVGAGI (reference sequence). V lost 0 bases and J 7 bases, leaving 10 bases between the germline ends. This CDR3 comprises 15 residues.